Following are 31 T cell receptor beta chains from one sample sequenced in a study of blood T cell repertoires in COVID-19. The method was immunoSEQ multiplex PCR; TCRdb's version includes in-frame clones alone and lacks a portion of them. The sample yields under 200,000 clones, about 87% seen once. The sample was peripheral blood. The receptors were sampled from a man between 60 and 75 years old with acute or convalescent COVID-19.

This chain links TRBV6-1 with TRBJ1-1; 10 nucleotides match TRBD1. The V segment lost 2 bases and the J segment 0 bases; nucleotides outside the gene matches: 3. This CDR3 is built from 16 residues. CDR1 is MNHNS, CDR2 SASEGT, per germline. In DNA, the CDR3 is TGTGCCAGCAGTGAATATGGACAGGGGGTGAACACTGAAGCTTTCTTT. Protein: CASSEYGQGVNTEAFF.

To note about this clone: A junction end diverges from the germline sequence, so it may reflect a read error. The chain joins TRBV29-1 to TRBJ1-2, with TRBD1 as a possible D gene (6 bases). The V gene's germline CDR1 is SQVTM and CDR2 ANQGSEA. This CDR3 has 13 residues. The CDR3 sequence is CSGEAVQGYGYTF. The CDR3 DNA sequence: TGCAGCGGTGAAGCCGTCCAGGGGTATGGCTACACCTTC.

The chain recombines TRBV11-2 with TRBJ2-7; TRBD2 matches at 10 bases. The germline V gene encodes CDR1 SGHAT and CDR2 FQNNGV. V was pared by 4 bases and J by 6 bases, with 12 bases of the junction left unmatched. This CDR3 contains 16 residues. CDR3 DNA: TGTGCCAGCAGCTCCCCCCCGGGACTAGCGCCCACCGAGCAGTACTTC. The encoded protein is CASSSPPGLAPTEQYF.

V and J are TRBV29-1 and TRBJ2-7, with 11 positions matching TRBD1. Unmatched junction bases numbered 3, after V lost 5 bases and J lost 3 bases. The CDR3 totals 13 residues. Per the germline V gene, CDR1 is SQVTM and CDR2 is ANQGSEA. CDR3 nucleotide sequence: TGCAGCGTTTTGGGACAGGGGGACTACGAGCAGTACTTC. This gives the protein CSVLGQGDYEQYF.

This clone was found once. This sequence joins TRBV10-1 and TRBJ2-1, with D perhaps matching TRBD1 (6 bases). This CDR3 is built from 15 residues. Germline assignment: CDR1 WNHNN and CDR2 SYGVQD (reference sequence). The V and J ends lost 0 bases and 2 bases respectively, with 8 bases between them. The CDR3: CASSESGHPYNEQFF. CDR3 coding DNA: TGCGCCAGCAGTGAGTCGGGACACCCCTACAATGAGCAGTTCTTC.

The chain recombines TRBV19 with TRBJ2-5; 9 bases align to TRBD1. V shed 6 bases, J shed 5 bases, and the junction held 4 bases outside the gene matches. CDR1 and CDR2 (germline): LNHDA, SQIVND (reference sequence). The CDR3 has 13 residues. The DNA of the CDR3 is TGTGCCAGTAGGCTAGGACAGGGGGAGACCCAGTACTTC. Its translation: CASRLGQGETQYF.

This clone has only a few counts. This chain joins TRBV14 and TRBJ2-1, with no clear D. Germline V gene data show CDR1 as SGHDN and CDR2 as FVKESK. V was clipped by 3 bases and J by 4 bases, with 13 bases between them. The CDR3 has 15 amino acids. Written as DNA, the CDR3 is TGTGCCAGCAGCCATCCCGACGAGACTTACAATGAGCAGTTCTTC. This translates into CASSHPDETYNEQFF.

The rearrangement joins TRBV19 to TRBJ1-5; TRBD1 matches at 8 bases. V shed 5 bases, J shed 3 bases, and the junction held 3 bases outside the gene matches. Germline V gene data show CDR1 as LNHDA and CDR2 as SQIVND (reference sequence). There are 14 residues in the CDR3. The CDR3 coding sequence is TGTGCCAGTAGTCCGACAGGGGACAATCAGCCCCAGCATTTT. Translating gives CASSPTGDNQPQHF.

The V and J genes are TRBV19 and TRBJ1-2, with D possibly being TRBD1 (6 bases). Between the trimmed V and J ends, which lost 7 bases and 2 bases, there was a span of 14 bases. This CDR3 is built from 14 residues. CDR1 is LNHDA and CDR2 is SQIVND in the germline V gene (reference sequence). DNA of the CDR3: TGTGCCAGTACCAAGACAGGCCCAAACTATGGCTACACCTTC. Its translation: CASTKTGPNYGYTF. The full variable domain, completed using reference TRBV19 and TRBJ1-2, is DGGITQSPKYLFRKEGQNVTLSCEQNLNHDAMYWYRQDPGQGLRLIYYSQIVNDFQKGDIAEGYSVSREKKESFPLTVTSAQKNPTAFYLCASTKTGPNYGYTFGSGTRLTVV.

The rearrangement joins TRBV9 to TRBJ1-1; 7 bases align to TRBD1. The junction had 4 bases not matched to a gene; V was cut back by 2 bases and J by 0 bases. The CDR3 totals 15 residues. CDR1 and CDR2 from the germline V gene are SGDLS and YYNGEE. CDR3 protein: CASSVQGDMNTEAFF. The CDR3 nucleotides read TGTGCCAGCAGCGTCCAGGGGGACATGAACACTGAAGCTTTCTTT.

The CDR3 is CASSLAQGDNSPLHF. The CDR3 coding sequence is TGTGCCAGCAGTCTCGCACAGGGGGATAATTCACCCCTCCACTTT. This chain links TRBV2 with TRBJ1-6; 8 bases line up with TRBD1. This CDR3 has 15 amino acids. CDR1 is SNHLY, CDR2 FYNNEI, per germline. V was pared by 5 bases and J by 5 bases, with 5 bases of the junction left unmatched.

V usage is TRBV19 and J usage is TRBJ2-7; 7 nucleotides line up with TRBD1. CDR3 length: 15 amino acids. Germline V gene sequence: CDR1 LNHDA, CDR2 SQIVND (reference sequence). Germline trimming cut 5 bases from V and 4 bases from J; bases unmatched to any gene: 11. DNA of the CDR3: TGTGCCAGTAGTCTCGGACCGGGACAGCAATACGAGCAGTACTTC. Its translation is CASSLGPGQQYEQYF.

The genes are TRBV19 and TRBJ2-3; 12 bases map to TRBD2. J lost 1 base, V lost 4 bases, and 0 bases had no gene match. CDR1 LNHDA and CDR2 SQIVND come from the germline V gene (reference sequence). The CDR3 length is 15 residues. The CDR3 nucleotides read TGTGCCAGTAGTAGGACTAGCGGGGGCACAGATACGCAGTATTTT. Translation gives CASSRTSGGTDTQYF.

This chain uses TRBV30 with TRBJ1-5, with TRBD1 matching over 7 bases. Germline values: CDR1 GTSNPN, CDR2 SVGIG (reference sequence). The CDR3 is 14 residues long. V lost 3 bases to trimming and J lost 5 bases; unmatched junction nucleotides: 7. CDR3 region: CAWSRQGSHQPQHF. The CDR3 region has the DNA TGTGCCTGGAGCCGACAGGGCTCACATCAGCCCCAGCATTTT. The whole variable domain, remainder taken from reference TRBV30 and TRBJ1-5, is SQTIHQWPATLVQPVGSPLSLECTVEGTSNPNLYWYRQAAGRGLQLLFYSVGIGQISSEVPQNLSASRPQDRQFILSSKKLLLSDSGFYLCAWSRQGSHQPQHFGDGTRLSIL.

CDR3 DNA sequence: TGTGCCAGCAGCTCCAGACAGGCGCCAGATACGCAGTATTTT. Its translation: CASSSRQAPDTQYF. The chain joins TRBV11-3 to TRBJ2-3; TRBD1 might be the D (6 bases). The V end was cut by 4 bases, the J end by 4 bases, with 12 bases between. In germline, CDR1 is SGHNT, CDR2 YENEEA. The CDR3 has 14 amino acids.

The chain is built from TRBV11-2 and TRBJ2-1; 9 bases agree with TRBD2. The CDR3 is 13 residues long. CDR1 and CDR2 from the germline V gene are SGHAT and FQNNGV. Trimming at V came to 5 bases and at J to 10 bases, leaving 6 bases not matched to a gene. CDR3 nucleotide sequence: TGTGCCAGCAGCCTGAATAGCGGGAGAGAGCAGTTCTTC. Translated: CASSLNSGREQFF.

V and J are TRBV12-3 or TRBV12-4 and TRBJ1-1; 7 positions agree with TRBD1. The V gene end was trimmed by 2 bases and the J gene end by 4 bases; junction bases not matched to a gene: 1. The CDR3 loop spans 13 amino acids. CDR3 sequence reads: CASSLRQGTEAFF. Written as DNA, the CDR3 is TGTGCCAGCAGTTTACGACAGGGCACTGAAGCTTTCTTT.

This clone was seen just once. The genes are TRBV4-3 and TRBJ2-7; tentatively, D is TRBD2 (6 bases). Deletions cut 1 base from V and 5 bases from J, with 12 bases between. The CDR3 covers 14 residues. Germline assignment: CDR1 LGHNA and CDR2 YSLEER. CDR3 residues: CASSQGSGLHEQYF. The CDR3 coding sequence is TGCGCCAGCAGCCAAGGTAGCGGTCTCCACGAGCAGTACTTC.

This rearrangement joins TRBV27 to TRBJ1-2, with D possibly TRBD1 on 5 matching bases. V shed 4 bases and J shed 8 bases, with 20 bases lying between them. The CDR3 covers 15 residues. In germline, CDR1 is MNHEY, CDR2 SMNVEV (reference sequence). CDR3 DNA sequence: TGTGCCAGCAGTTCGGGGCGCCGGGAGTTCCGAGGCTACACCTTC. This encodes CASSSGRREFRGYTF.

CDR3 DNA: TGTGCCAGCAGTCTGGGACAGGCGGAGACCCAGTACTTC. Translating gives CASSLGQAETQYF. The chain recombines TRBV7-3 with TRBJ2-5; 8 bases line up with TRBD1. Germline V gives CDR1 SGHTA, CDR2 FQGTGA. The CDR3 covers 13 residues. Unmatched junction bases numbered 5, after V lost 6 bases and J lost 5 bases.

The genes are TRBV5-4 and TRBJ1-2, with 9 bases matching TRBD1. The V gene end was trimmed by 4 bases and the J gene end by 7 bases; junction bases not matched to a gene: 8. Germline assignment: CDR1 SGHNT and CDR2 YYREEE (reference sequence). This CDR3 region has 14 residues. CDR3 in amino acids: CASSEGGTGFGYTF. In nucleotides, the CDR3 is TGTGCCAGCAGCGAGGGGGGGACAGGGTTTGGCTACACCTTC.

This chain links TRBV19 with TRBJ1-2; TRBD1 agrees at 10 bases. J was trimmed by 4 bases and V by 2 bases; bases with no gene match: 4. The CDR3 consists of 15 residues. The germline V gene encodes CDR1 LNHDA and CDR2 SQIVND (reference sequence). Here the CDR3 DNA reads TGTGCCAGTAGTATAACGGGACAGGGGATCTATGGCTACACCTTC. Translating it yields CASSITGQGIYGYTF. Drawing the rest from reference TRBV19 and TRBJ1-2, the complete variable domain is DGGITQSPKYLFRKEGQNVTLSCEQNLNHDAMYWYRQDPGQGLRLIYYSQIVNDFQKGDIAEGYSVSREKKESFPLTVTSAQKNPTAFYLCASSITGQGIYGYTFGSGTRLTVV.

The CDR3 loop reads CAWSVGRGAYEQYF. The CDR3 DNA follows: TGTGCCTGGAGTGTCGGCAGGGGGGCCTACGAGCAGTACTTC. The chain is built from TRBV30 and TRBJ2-7; TRBD1 might be the D (7 bases). V lost 0 bases, J lost 2 bases, and 11 bases lay in between. This CDR3 has 14 residues. Germline V lookup: CDR1 GTSNPN, CDR2 SVGIG (reference sequence).

The V call is TRBV18, the J call TRBJ2-3; possible D gene TRBD2, 7 bases. CDR1 is KGHSH and CDR2 is LQKENI in the germline V gene. Deletions cut 6 bases from V and 2 bases from J, with 12 bases between. The CDR3 is made up of 14 amino acids. CDR3 region: CASSLGGPTDTQYF. CDR3 in DNA: TGTGCCAGCTCCCTGGGGGGGCCCACAGATACGCAGTATTTT.

The rearrangement uses TRBV7-2 and TRBJ2-2; 11 bases are a match to TRBD2. J lost 4 bases, V lost 5 bases, and 3 bases had no gene match. The CDR3 is 15 amino acids. Germline-derived CDR1 and CDR2 are SGHTA and FQGNSA. The CDR3 sequence: CASSRGLAVTGELFF. Written as DNA, the CDR3 is TGTGCCAGCAGCCGGGGACTAGCGGTCACCGGGGAGCTGTTTTTT. Full variable domain (missing parts from reference TRBV7-2 and TRBJ2-2): GAGVSQSPSNKVTEKGKDVELRCDPISGHTALYWYRQSLGQGLEFLIYFQGNSAPDKSGLPSDRFSAERTGGSVSTLTIQRTQQEDSAVYLCASSRGLAVTGELFFGEGSRLTVL.

This chain joins TRBV9 and TRBJ1-1; TRBD1 aligns across 7 bases. This CDR3 comprises 14 residues. Looked up from germline, CDR1 is SGDLS and CDR2 is YYNGEE. V gave up 8 bases and J gave up 0 bases; unmatched junction bases: 7. This CDR3 reads CASSPGQLNTEAFF. The CDR3, as DNA: TGTGCCAGTAGTCCGGGACAGCTGAACACTGAAGCTTTCTTT. The whole variable domain, remainder taken from reference TRBV9 and TRBJ1-1, is DSGVTQTPKHLITATGQRVTLRCSPRSGDLSVYWYQQSLDQGLQFLIQYYNGEERAKGNILERFSAQQFPDLHSELNLSSLELGDSALYFCASSPGQLNTEAFFGQGTRLTVV.

The V call is TRBV6-6, the J call TRBJ2-3; D might be TRBD2 (5 bases). Trimming took 0 bases from V and 1 from J, leaving 5 bases between them. Germline loops: CDR1 MNHNY, CDR2 SVGAGI (reference sequence). This CDR3 has 14 amino acids. For the CDR3, the DNA is TGTGCCAGCAGTTACTCTAGCGGCACAGATACGCAGTATTTT. Protein: CASSYSSGTDTQYF.

The chain combines TRBV7-6 with TRBJ1-2; 8 bases map to TRBD1. This CDR3 comprises 13 residues. Germline V gene data show CDR1 as SGHVS and CDR2 as FNYEAQ. Trimming removed 4 bases from V and 5 bases from J; junction bases left unmatched: 3. The CDR3 sequence is CASSSTGGYGYTF. The CDR3 coding sequence is TGTGCCAGCAGCTCCACAGGGGGATATGGCTACACCTTC.

The gene calls are TRBV19 and TRBJ1-6; possible D gene TRBD1, 5 bases. The CDR3 sequence is 14 residues long. Per germline, CDR1 LNHDA and CDR2 SQIVND (reference sequence). V gave up 8 bases and J gave up 6 bases, with 14 bases separating them. CDR3 protein: CASSKQGGNSPLHF. The CDR3 coding sequence is TGTGCCAGTTCTAAGCAGGGTGGTAATTCACCCCTCCACTTT.

This clone has just one count. V and J are TRBV7-9 and TRBJ1-4; TRBD1 matches 8 bases. The CDR3 has 16 amino acids. Losses at the gene ends were 6 bases for V and 5 bases for J; bases not matched to a gene: 11. Germline V gene lookup returns CDR1 SEHNR and CDR2 FQNEAQ (reference sequence). CDR3 residues: CASSYWMRQGNEKLFF. As DNA, the CDR3 is TGTGCCAGCAGTTATTGGATGAGACAGGGGAATGAAAAACTGTTTTTT.

This chain connects TRBV15 to TRBJ1-4; 9 bases align to TRBD1. This CDR3 is built from 15 residues. V shed 3 bases, J shed 5 bases, and the junction held 4 bases outside the gene matches. Germline V lookup: CDR1 LNHNV, CDR2 YYDKDF (reference sequence). The DNA of the CDR3 is TGTGCCACCAGCAGCGTCGGGACAGGGAATGAAAAACTGTTTTTT. It encodes CATSSVGTGNEKLFF.